The TCR beta chain under discussion was sequenced for a study of PD-1 blockade in mismatch repair-deficient tumors (dated by TCRdb to 2015 to 2018). Regarding the research as a whole: Between September 2013 and 2016, the trial enrolled about 93 consecutive patients with 12 mismatch repair-deficient cancer types, every one of whom had been previously treated and was progressing. Tumor-associated T cell clones in the peripheral blood of patients responding to PD-1 blockade were tracked using deep sequencing of TCR CDR3 regions. What the work shows at the level of the full study, not this receptor alone: Rapid expansion after pembrolizumab followed by contraction, generally before radiologic responses, was shown by tumor-resident clones, which were often undetectable in blood before treatment.

Library preparation employed the immunoSEQ multiplex PCR assay. The table comes from immuneACCESS by way of TCRdb, which keeps in-frame sequences with V and J called. Part of the clones is missing from these tables; in studies checked, under half for an unresolved V gene and the rest for unknown reasons. The sample table lists about 51,000 clones, more than 65% of them with a count of one. The leading ten clones occupy 7% to 8.5% of the sample. Taken from cysteine to phenylalanine, the CDR3 has 17 residues. Just CDR3 DNA is preserved here, 51 bases in frame from base 1. The germline V gene provides CDR1 WSHSY and CDR2 SAAADI. Trimming removed 5 bases from V and 0 bases from J, leaving 17 bases between the germline ends. Mismatch repair deficiency in every enrolled patient was established by polymerase chain reaction or immunohistochemistry. A few patients who responded to pembrolizumab therapy underwent TCR sequencing. In the phase II trial, pembrolizumab PD-1 blockade was tested prospectively in advanced mismatch repair-deficient cancers, no matter which tissue of origin the cancers came from. Peripheral blood T cell samples were gathered serially, both before PD-1 blockade started and at multiple time points afterward. The timing of each blood sample was reported as weeks after the first dose of pembrolizumab.

On this clone itself: Its antigen specificity is not known. Base qualities were left out, and no much larger clone turns up one base away.

This clonotype was obtained from an adult with mismatch repair-deficient cancer. The sequence joins TRBV10-2 to TRBJ1-3, with no D gene named confidently. Material: peripheral blood, obtained 20 weeks after starting pembrolizumab. Here is the DNA: TGCGCCAGCAGTTCAAGGACGCCGGATTACTCTGGAAACACCATATATTTT. The translation is CASSSRTPDYSGNTIYF.